Listed here are 18 T cell receptor beta chains from one sample, sequenced in a study of T cell changes during pregnancy in multiple sclerosis. Using immunoSEQ multiplex PCR, the repertoire was profiled, and TCRdb retains in-frame clones only, with some absent. Of roughly 59,000 clones in the sample, just under 95% were seen once. Material: CD4+ T cells from peripheral blood mononuclear cells, obtained before pregnancy. These TCRs come from a female donor with multiple sclerosis, enrolled in a pregnancy study.

V gene TRBV27 combines with J gene TRBJ2-2; D is perhaps TRBD2 (6 bases). Germline V lookup: CDR1 MNHEY, CDR2 SMNVEV (reference sequence). CDR3 length: 13 amino acids. Deletions cut 3 bases from V and 4 bases from J, with 6 bases between. CDR3: CASSFGGTGELFF. In DNA form, the CDR3 reads TGTGCCAGCAGTTTCGGGGGCACCGGGGAGCTGTTTTTT.

This clone showed up just once. The chain carries TRBV5-4 and TRBJ2-7; the D gene is possibly TRBD2 (6 bases). V was pared by 3 bases and J by 7 bases, with 17 bases between. The CDR3 loop spans 14 amino acids. CDR1 is SGHNT and CDR2 is YYREEE in the germline V gene (reference sequence). The chain's CDR3 is CASSSLAAPSEQYF. The CDR3 coding sequence is TGTGCCAGCAGCTCGTTAGCGGCCCCCTCGGAGCAGTACTTC.

The chain employs TRBV4-3 and TRBJ2-1, with a tentative D call TRBD2 (6 bases). CDR3 length: 15 residues. CDR1 and CDR2 from the germline V gene are LGHNA and YSLEER. Between the trimmed V and J ends, which lost 3 bases and 4 bases, there was a span of 13 bases. DNA for the CDR3: TGCGCCAGCAGCCATAGCATAGCGGCATACAATGAGCAGTTCTTC. It encodes CASSHSIAAYNEQFF.

The V gene is TRBV7-2, the J gene TRBJ1-2; the D gene is possibly TRBD1 (6 bases). V lost 5 bases and J lost 2, with 15 bases in between. CDR3 length: 15 amino acids. The germline CDR1 and CDR2 sequences are SGHTA and FQGNSA. The CDR3, as DNA: TGTGCCAGCAGCCAGAGCGGTGGACAGAACTATGGCTACACCTTC. Its translation is CASSQSGGQNYGYTF.

The J gene is TRBJ2-3, the V gene TRBV14; tentative D call: TRBD1 (5 bases). The CDR3 has 16 amino acids. From germline, CDR1 is SGHDN and CDR2 FVKESK. V lost 3 bases and J 1 base, leaving 14 bases between the germline ends. The DNA of the CDR3 is TGTGCCAGCAGCCAGACAGTCTTGTTGGGCACAGATACGCAGTATTTT. It translates to CASSQTVLLGTDTQYF.

The rearrangement uses TRBV11-1 and TRBJ2-3; D might be TRBD1 (5 bases). Trimming stripped 1 base from V and 6 bases from J, with 11 bases between. Germline V gives CDR1 SGHAT, CDR2 FQDESV (reference sequence). CDR3 size: 14 residues. The CDR3, as DNA: TGTGCCAGCAGCTTAGGGGCAGGGCCTGATACGCAGTATTTT. It is translated as CASSLGAGPDTQYF.

The chain uses TRBV11-3 and TRBJ2-2; D remains ambiguous. The V gene's germline CDR1 is SGHNT and CDR2 YENEEA. CDR3 length: 14 amino acids. Trimming removed 5 bases at V and 4 bases at J, with 11 bases between. The CDR3 spells CASSPEPITGELFF. CDR3 coding DNA: TGTGCCAGCAGCCCGGAGCCGATCACCGGGGAGCTGTTTTTT.

The chain has TRBV15 and TRBJ2-1; the match to TRBD2 covers 7 bases. CDR3 length: 15 residues. V trimming: 1 base; J trimming: 5 bases; junction bases outside the gene matches: 5. Germline values: CDR1 LNHNV, CDR2 YYDKDF (reference sequence). CDR3 amino acids: CATSRVGLDNNEQFF. CDR3 nucleotides: TGTGCCACCAGCAGAGTTGGACTAGATAACAATGAGCAGTTCTTC.

The rearrangement uses TRBV11-1 and TRBJ2-5, with D tentatively TRBD2 (6 bases). Trimming cost V 5 bases and J 4 bases, with 20 bases left between them. The CDR3 loop spans 16 amino acids. In germline, CDR1 is SGHAT, CDR2 FQDESV (reference sequence). The CDR3 bases are TGTGCCAGCAGCACTCGGGAGTCGAGGTATCGAGAGACCCAGTACTTC. Translation: CASSTRESRYRETQYF.

CDR3 protein: CASSLNADYGYTF. The CDR3 DNA is TGTGCCAGCAGTCTTAACGCGGACTATGGCTACACCTTC. This sequence joins TRBV27 and TRBJ1-2; D not resolved. The CDR3 contains 13 residues. Germline lookup yields CDR1 MNHEY and CDR2 SMNVEV (reference sequence). Trimming shortened V by 5 bases and J by 3 bases, and 10 bases separated the two germline ends.

The chain uses TRBV15 and TRBJ2-3; 11 bases match TRBD1. There are 18 residues in the CDR3. CDR1 and CDR2 (germline): LNHNV, YYDKDF (reference sequence). V dropped 0 bases and J dropped 9; count of bases not matched to a gene: 14. CDR3 protein: CATSRERLRTGGLRTQYF. The CDR3 bases are TGTGCCACCAGCAGAGAGAGATTAAGGACAGGGGGCCTTCGGACGCAGTATTTT.

A note on this clone: Mismatch with germline at one junction end may stem from a read error. The chain carries TRBV14 and TRBJ2-1, with D possibly being TRBD1 or TRBD2 (5 bases each). From germline, CDR1 is SGHDN and CDR2 FVKESK. The CDR3 consists of 16 residues. CDR3 region: CASSREGNRGYDEQFF. The DNA of the CDR3 is TGTGCCAGCAGCCGAGAGGGCAATAGGGGCTACGATGAGCAGTTCTTC.

This chain joins TRBV13 and TRBJ2-3; D possibly corresponds to TRBD2 (6 bases). The length of the CDR3 is 15 residues. CDR1 and CDR2 (germline): PRHDT, FYEKMQ (reference sequence). V gave up 1 base and J gave up 1 base, with 9 bases separating them. The CDR3 loop reads CASSLEPSGTDTQYF. CDR3 bases: TGTGCCAGCAGCTTAGAGCCTAGCGGCACAGATACGCAGTATTTT.

The chain is built from TRBV27 and TRBJ2-5; D remains unclear. The V gene's germline CDR1 is MNHEY and CDR2 SMNVEV (reference sequence). CDR3 length: 13 residues. V lost 1 base and J 4 bases, leaving 7 bases between the germline ends. DNA for the CDR3: TGTGCCAGCAGTTTATTCCTAACAGAGACCCAGTACTTC. This encodes CASSLFLTETQYF.

The chain employs TRBV7-2 and TRBJ1-5; D remains unclear. The CDR3 sequence is 14 residues long. Germline V gene lookup returns CDR1 SGHTA and CDR2 FQGNSA. Trimming took off 4 bases at V and 6 bases at J, with 13 bases between the two ends. The chain's CDR3 is CASSSRVALQPQHF. In DNA, the CDR3 is TGTGCCAGCAGCTCCCGGGTCGCCCTTCAGCCCCAGCATTTT.

This clone is a singleton in its sample. The rearrangement uses TRBV2 and TRBJ2-7; 14 bases are a match to TRBD2. The CDR3 has 16 residues. Trimming took 3 bases from V and 3 from J; bases not matched to a gene: 4. Per germline, CDR1 SNHLY and CDR2 FYNNEI. The CDR3 protein is CASSEGLAGVNYEQYF. The CDR3 bases are TGTGCCAGCAGTGAGGGACTAGCGGGAGTAAACTACGAGCAGTACTTC.

This clone came up once. The chain combines TRBV5-4 with TRBJ2-2; 10 nucleotides agree with TRBD2. The CDR3 length is 16 residues. The V segment lost 2 bases and the J segment 1 base; nucleotides outside the gene matches: 2. The germline V gene has CDR1 SGHNT and CDR2 YYREEE (reference sequence). Here the CDR3 DNA reads TGTGCCAGCAGCTTCGGACTAGCGGTGAACACCGGGGAGCTGTTTTTT. Encoded protein: CASSFGLAVNTGELFF. Supplemented by reference TRBV5-4 and TRBJ2-2, the full variable domain reads ETGVTQSPTHLIKTRGQQVTLRCSSQSGHNTVSWYQQALGQGPQFIFQYYREEENGRGNFPPRFSGLQFPNYSSELNVNALELDDSALYLCASSFGLAVNTGELFFGEGSRLTVL.

The chain links TRBV2 to TRBJ1-2; 9 bases are shared with TRBD1. The CDR3 is 16 residues long. Germline lookup yields CDR1 SNHLY and CDR2 FYNNEI. V was pared by 4 bases and J by 10 bases, with 16 bases of the junction left unmatched. Here the CDR3 reads CASSATGQGTASFYTF. DNA of the CDR3: TGTGCCAGCAGTGCCACGGGACAGGGAACCGCTTCTTTCTACACCTTC.